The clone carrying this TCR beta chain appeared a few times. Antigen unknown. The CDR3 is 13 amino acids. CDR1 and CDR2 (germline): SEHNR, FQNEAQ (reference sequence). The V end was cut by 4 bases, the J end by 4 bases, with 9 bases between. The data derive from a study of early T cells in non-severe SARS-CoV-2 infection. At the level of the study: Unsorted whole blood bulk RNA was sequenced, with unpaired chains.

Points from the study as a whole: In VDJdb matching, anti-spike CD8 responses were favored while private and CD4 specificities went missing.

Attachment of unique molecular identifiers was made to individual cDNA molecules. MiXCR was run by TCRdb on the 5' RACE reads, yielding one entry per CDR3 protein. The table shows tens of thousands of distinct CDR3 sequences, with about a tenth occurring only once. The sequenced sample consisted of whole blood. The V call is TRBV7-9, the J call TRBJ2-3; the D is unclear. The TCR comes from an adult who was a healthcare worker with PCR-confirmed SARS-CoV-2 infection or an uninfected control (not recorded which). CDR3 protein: CASSSSRSDTQYF. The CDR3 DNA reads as TGTGCCAGCAGCTCTAGTCGGTCAGATACGCAGTATTTT.